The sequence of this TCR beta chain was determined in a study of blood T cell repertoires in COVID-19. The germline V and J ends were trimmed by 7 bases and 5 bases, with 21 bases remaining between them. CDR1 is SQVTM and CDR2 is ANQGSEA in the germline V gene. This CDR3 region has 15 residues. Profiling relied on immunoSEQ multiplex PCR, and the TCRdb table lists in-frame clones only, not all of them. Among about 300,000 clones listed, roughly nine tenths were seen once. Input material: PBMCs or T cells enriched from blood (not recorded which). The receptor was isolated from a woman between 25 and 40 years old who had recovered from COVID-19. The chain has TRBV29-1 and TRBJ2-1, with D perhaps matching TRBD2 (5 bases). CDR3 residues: CSARRVAGADNEQFF. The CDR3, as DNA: TGCAGCGCCCGCCGGGTTGCGGGCGCGGACAATGAGCAGTTCTTC.